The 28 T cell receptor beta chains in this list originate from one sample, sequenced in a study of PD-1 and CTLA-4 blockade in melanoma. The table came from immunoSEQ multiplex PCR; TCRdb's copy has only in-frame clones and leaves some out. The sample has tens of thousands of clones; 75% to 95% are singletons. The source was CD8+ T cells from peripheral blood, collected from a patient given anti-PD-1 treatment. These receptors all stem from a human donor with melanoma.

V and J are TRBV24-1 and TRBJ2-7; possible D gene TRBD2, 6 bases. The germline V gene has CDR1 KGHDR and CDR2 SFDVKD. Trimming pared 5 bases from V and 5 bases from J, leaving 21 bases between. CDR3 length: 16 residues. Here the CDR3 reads CATSGGGQREADEQYF. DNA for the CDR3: TGTGCCACCAGTGGTGGGGGTCAGAGGGAGGCGGACGAGCAGTACTTC.

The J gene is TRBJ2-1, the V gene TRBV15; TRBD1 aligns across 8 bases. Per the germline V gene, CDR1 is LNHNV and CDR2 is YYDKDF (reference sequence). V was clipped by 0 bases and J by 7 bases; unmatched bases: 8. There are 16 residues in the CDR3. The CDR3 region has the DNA TGTGCCACCAGCAGAGATGCGACAGGGGCGCGAAATGAGCAGTTCTTC. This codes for CATSRDATGARNEQFF.

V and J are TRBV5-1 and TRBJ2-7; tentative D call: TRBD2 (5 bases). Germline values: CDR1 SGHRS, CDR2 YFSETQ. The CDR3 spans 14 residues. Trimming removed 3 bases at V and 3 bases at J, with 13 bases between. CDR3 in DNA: TGCGCCAGCAGCTCGGGATTCTCAGACTACGAGCAGTACTTC. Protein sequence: CASSSGFSDYEQYF.

CDR3 sequence (DNA): TGTGCCACCAGTGCCGGGGATTATAGCAATCAGCCCCAGCATTTT. Protein sequence: CATSAGDYSNQPQHF. J is TRBJ1-5 and V is TRBV24-1; D call uncertain. V gave up 5 bases and J gave up 0 bases, with 10 bases separating them. CDR1 and CDR2 (germline): KGHDR, SFDVKD. This CDR3 comprises 15 residues.

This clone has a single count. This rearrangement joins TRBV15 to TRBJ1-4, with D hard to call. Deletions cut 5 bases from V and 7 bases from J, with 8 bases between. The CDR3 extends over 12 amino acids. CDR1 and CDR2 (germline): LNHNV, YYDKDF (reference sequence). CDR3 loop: CATSLYSEKLFF. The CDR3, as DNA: TGTGCCACCAGCCTTTATAGTGAAAAACTGTTTTTT.

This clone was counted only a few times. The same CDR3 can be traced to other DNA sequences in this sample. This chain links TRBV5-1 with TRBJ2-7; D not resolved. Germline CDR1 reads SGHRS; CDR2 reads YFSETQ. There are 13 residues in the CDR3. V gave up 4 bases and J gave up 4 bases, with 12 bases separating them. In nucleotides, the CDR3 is TGCGCCAGCAGCCCCTCTGAAGGATACGAGCAGTACTTC. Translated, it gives CASSPSEGYEQYF.

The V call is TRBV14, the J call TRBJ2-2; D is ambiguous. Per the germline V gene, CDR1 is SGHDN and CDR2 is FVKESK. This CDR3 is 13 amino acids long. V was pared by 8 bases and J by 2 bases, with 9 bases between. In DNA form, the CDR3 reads TGTGCCAGCCACGATTCTAACACCGGGGAGCTGTTTTTT. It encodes CASHDSNTGELFF.

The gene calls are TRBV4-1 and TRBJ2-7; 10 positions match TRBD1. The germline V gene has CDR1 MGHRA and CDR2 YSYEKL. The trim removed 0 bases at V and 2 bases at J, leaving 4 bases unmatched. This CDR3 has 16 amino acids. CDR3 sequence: CASSQDPGTGAYEQYF. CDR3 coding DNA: TGCGCCAGCAGCCAAGATCCGGGGACAGGGGCCTACGAGCAGTACTTC.

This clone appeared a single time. The CDR3 region has the DNA TGTGCCAGCAGCTTAGTTGGTGCGGGCAGGGGTTCCCACGAGCAGTACTTC. Translation: CASSLVGAGRGSHEQYF. J is TRBJ2-7 and V is TRBV7-2; maybe TRBD1 (6 bases). Trimming took 1 base from V and 5 from J, leaving 21 bases between them. This CDR3 is built from 17 residues. Germline V gene sequence: CDR1 SGHTA, CDR2 FQGNSA. Complete variable domain (other parts from reference TRBV7-2 and TRBJ2-7): GAGVSQSPSNKVTEKGKDVELRCDPISGHTALYWYRQSLGQGLEFLIYFQGNSAPDKSGLPSDRFSAERTGGSVSTLTIQRTQQEDSAVYLCASSLVGAGRGSHEQYFGPGTRLTVT.

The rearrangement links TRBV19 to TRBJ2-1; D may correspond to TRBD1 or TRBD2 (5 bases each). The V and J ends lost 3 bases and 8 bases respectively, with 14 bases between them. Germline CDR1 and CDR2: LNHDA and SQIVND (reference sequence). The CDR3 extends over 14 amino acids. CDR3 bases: TGTGCCAGTAGTATTGGGGGAAGTTTGGATGAGCAGTTCTTC. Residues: CASSIGGSLDEQFF.

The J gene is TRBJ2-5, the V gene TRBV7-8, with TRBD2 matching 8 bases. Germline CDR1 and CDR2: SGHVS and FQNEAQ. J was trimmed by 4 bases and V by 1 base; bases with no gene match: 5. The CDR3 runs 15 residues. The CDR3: CASSLGAGEGETQYF. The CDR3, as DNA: TGTGCCAGCAGCTTAGGAGCGGGAGAAGGAGAGACCCAGTACTTC. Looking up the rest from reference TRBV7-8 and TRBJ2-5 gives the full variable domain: GAGVSQSPRYKVAKRGQDVALRCDPISGHVSLFWYQQALGQGPEFLTYFQNEAQLDKSGLPSDRFFAERPEGSVSTLKIQRTQQEDSAVYLCASSLGAGEGETQYFGPGTRLLVL.

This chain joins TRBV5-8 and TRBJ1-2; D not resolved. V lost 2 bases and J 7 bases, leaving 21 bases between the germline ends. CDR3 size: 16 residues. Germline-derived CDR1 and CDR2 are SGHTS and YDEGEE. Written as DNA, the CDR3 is TGTGCCAGCAGCTTAGGCCCATTGGGGAAAGGATCTGGCTACACCTTC. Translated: CASSLGPLGKGSGYTF.

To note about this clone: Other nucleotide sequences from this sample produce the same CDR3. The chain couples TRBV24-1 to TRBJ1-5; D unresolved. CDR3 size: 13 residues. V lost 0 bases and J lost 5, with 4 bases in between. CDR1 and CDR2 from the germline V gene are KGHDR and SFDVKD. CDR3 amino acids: CATSDLEDQPQHF. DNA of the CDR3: TGTGCCACCAGTGATTTGGAGGATCAGCCCCAGCATTTT.

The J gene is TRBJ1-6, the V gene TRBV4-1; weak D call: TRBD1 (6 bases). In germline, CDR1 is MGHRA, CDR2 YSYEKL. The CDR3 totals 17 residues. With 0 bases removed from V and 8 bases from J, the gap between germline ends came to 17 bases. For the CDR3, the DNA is TGCGCCAGCAGCCAAGATGGAGGGGGAGGTTCATATTCACCCCTCCACTTT. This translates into CASSQDGGGGSYSPLHF.

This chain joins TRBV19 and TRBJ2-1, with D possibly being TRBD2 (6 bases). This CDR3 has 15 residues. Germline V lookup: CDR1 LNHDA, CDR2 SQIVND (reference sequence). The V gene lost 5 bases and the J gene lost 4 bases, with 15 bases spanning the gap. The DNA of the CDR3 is TGTGCCAGTAGTTTTGGGGAGGCGAGGTACAATGAGCAGTTCTTC. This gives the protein CASSFGEARYNEQFF.

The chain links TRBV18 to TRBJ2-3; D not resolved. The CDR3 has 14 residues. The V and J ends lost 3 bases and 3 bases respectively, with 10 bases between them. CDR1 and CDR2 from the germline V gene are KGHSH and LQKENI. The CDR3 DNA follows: TGTGCCAGCTCACCTCTAGAGACGACAGATACGCAGTATTTT. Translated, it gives CASSPLETTDTQYF.

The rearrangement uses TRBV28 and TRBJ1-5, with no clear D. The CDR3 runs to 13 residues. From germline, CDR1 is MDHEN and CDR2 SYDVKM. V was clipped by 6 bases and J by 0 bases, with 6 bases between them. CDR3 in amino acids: CASRGTSNQPQHF. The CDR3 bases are TGTGCCAGCAGGGGTACTAGCAATCAGCCCCAGCATTTT.

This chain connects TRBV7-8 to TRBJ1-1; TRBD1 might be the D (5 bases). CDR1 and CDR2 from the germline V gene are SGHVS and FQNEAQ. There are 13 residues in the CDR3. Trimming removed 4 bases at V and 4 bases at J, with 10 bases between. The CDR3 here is CASSSPGTTEAFF. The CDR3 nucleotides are TGTGCCAGCAGCTCCCCGGGGACCACTGAAGCTTTCTTT.

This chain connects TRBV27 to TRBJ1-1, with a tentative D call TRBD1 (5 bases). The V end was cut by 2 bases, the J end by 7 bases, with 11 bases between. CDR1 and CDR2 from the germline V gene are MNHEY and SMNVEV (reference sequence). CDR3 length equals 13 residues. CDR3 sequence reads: CASSLRGAFEAFF. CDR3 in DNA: TGTGCCAGCAGTTTAAGGGGCGCGTTTGAAGCTTTCTTT.

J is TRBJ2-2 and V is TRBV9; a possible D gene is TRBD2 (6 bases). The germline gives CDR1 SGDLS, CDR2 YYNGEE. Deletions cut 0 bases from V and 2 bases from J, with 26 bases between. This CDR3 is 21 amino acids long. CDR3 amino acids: CASSVDSWGDHKIRNTGELFF. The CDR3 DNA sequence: TGTGCCAGCAGCGTAGATTCTTGGGGGGACCACAAGATCCGTAACACCGGGGAGCTGTTTTTT.

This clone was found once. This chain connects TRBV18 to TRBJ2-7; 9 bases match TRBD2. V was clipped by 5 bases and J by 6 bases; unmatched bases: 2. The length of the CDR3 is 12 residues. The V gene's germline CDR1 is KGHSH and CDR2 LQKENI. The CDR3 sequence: CASSSGGREQYF. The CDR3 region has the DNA TGTGCCAGCTCAAGCGGGGGGCGCGAGCAGTACTTC.

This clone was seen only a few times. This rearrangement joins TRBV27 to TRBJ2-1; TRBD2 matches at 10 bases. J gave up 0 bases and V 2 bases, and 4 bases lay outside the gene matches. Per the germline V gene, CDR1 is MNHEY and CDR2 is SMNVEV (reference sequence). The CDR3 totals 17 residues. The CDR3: CASSLSGRGYSYNEQFF. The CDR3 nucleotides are TGTGCCAGCAGTTTAAGCGGGAGGGGTTACTCCTACAATGAGCAGTTCTTC.

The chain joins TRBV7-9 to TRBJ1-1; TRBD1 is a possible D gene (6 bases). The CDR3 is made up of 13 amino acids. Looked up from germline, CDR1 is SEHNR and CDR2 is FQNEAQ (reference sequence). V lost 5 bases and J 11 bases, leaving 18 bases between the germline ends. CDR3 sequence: CASSTPDSFGAFF. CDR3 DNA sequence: TGTGCCAGCAGCACCCCGGACAGCTTCGGGGCTTTCTTT.

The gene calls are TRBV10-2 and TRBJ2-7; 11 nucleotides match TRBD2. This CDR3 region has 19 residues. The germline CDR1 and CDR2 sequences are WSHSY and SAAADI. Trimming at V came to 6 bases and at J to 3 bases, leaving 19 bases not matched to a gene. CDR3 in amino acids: CASRKIATSGSVGVYEQYF. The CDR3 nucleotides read TGCGCCAGCAGAAAAATTGCTACTAGCGGGAGCGTAGGCGTCTACGAGCAGTACTTC.

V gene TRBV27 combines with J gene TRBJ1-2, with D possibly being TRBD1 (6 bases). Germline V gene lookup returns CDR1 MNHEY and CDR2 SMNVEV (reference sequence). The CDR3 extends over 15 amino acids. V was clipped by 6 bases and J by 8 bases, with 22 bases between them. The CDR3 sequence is CASRSLLGGAQGYTF. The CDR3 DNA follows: TGTGCCAGCAGATCCCTACTGGGGGGGGCGCAGGGCTACACCTTC.

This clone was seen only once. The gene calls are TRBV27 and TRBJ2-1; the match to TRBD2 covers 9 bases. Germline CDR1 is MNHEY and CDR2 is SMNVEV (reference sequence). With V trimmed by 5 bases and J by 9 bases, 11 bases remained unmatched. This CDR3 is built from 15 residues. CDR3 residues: CASSPLEGLAVEQFF. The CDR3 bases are TGTGCCAGCAGTCCCCTGGAGGGACTAGCTGTTGAGCAGTTCTTC.

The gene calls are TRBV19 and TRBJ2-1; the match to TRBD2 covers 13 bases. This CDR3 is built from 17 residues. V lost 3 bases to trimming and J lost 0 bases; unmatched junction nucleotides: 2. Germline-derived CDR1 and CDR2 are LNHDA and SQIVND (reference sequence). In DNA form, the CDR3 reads TGTGCCAGTAGTATTACTAGCGGGAGGGCCTCCTACAATGAGCAGTTCTTC. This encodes CASSITSGRASYNEQFF.

The CDR3 loop reads CASSLGSMASYNSPLHF. CDR3 bases: TGTGCCAGCAGCTTGGGCTCCATGGCCTCCTATAATTCACCCCTCCACTTT. V and J are TRBV5-8 and TRBJ1-6; no definite D call. The CDR3 length is 17 residues. CDR1 is SGHTS and CDR2 is YDEGEE in the germline V gene. V lost 0 bases to trimming and J lost 0 bases, with 10 bases between them.